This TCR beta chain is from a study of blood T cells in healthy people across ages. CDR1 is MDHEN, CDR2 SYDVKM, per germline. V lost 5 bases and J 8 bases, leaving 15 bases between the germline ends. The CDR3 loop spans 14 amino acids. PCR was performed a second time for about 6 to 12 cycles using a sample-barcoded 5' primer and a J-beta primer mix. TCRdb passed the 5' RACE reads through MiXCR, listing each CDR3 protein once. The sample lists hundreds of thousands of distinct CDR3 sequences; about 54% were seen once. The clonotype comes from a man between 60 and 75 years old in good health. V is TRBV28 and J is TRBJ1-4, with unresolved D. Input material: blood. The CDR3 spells CASSTGESSEKLFF. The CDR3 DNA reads TGTGCCAGCAGTACCGGGGAATCTTCCGAAAAACTGTTTTTT.